This TCR beta chain was captured by sequencing in a study of beta chain features in type 1 diabetes. Points from the study as a whole: The VDJ junctions of type 1 diabetes patients carried fewer insertions and more deletions.

Expressed TCRB transcripts were sequenced because the entire RNA isolate underwent reverse transcription. Some clones are missing from TCRdb's copy, which holds only in-frame ones; the method was immunoSEQ multiplex PCR. The sample consists of some 500,000 clones, about an eighth of them appearing once. This clone was seen a single time. Its specificity is not known. V lost 5 bases to trimming and J lost 3 bases, with 11 bases between them. The germline V gene encodes CDR1 MNHEY and CDR2 SVGAGI. There are 14 residues in the CDR3. The sequence was collected from a woman aged 18-30 years in good health. Sequencing was performed on naive CD4+ T cells from blood. The chain combines TRBV6-5 with TRBJ1-3, with D hard to call. The CDR3 nucleotides read TGTGCCAGCAGTCTGGGTGGACGTGGAAACACCATATATTTT. It yields the protein CASSLGGRGNTIYF.